The T cell receptor beta chain described here comes from a study of neoadjuvant anti-PD-1 for oral cavity cancer (dated by TCRdb to the early 2020s). Study-wide context: Patients mostly received three to four biweekly doses of nivolumab at 3 mg/kg before curative-intent surgical resection. Patients without progression received a fourth nivolumab dose around day 43 and underwent definitive surgical resection on days 50-56. Patients with complete response, partial response or stable disease by RECIST 1.1 were defined as responders, whereas patients with progression were defined as non-responders. The parent correlative cohort had 12 to 13 patients and a response rate of 30% to 35%.

In the paper's terms, the time point label means: after neoadjuvant nivolumab, at surgical resection. The patients had newly diagnosed stage II-IVA oral cavity squamous cell carcinoma and had not received any prior systemic or radiation treatment. The cohort was composed of patients with HPV-negative, locally advanced oral cavity squamous cell carcinoma. Peripheral blood mononuclear cells were analyzed directly and were not maintained or expanded in culture. Samples came from a longitudinal correlative study of a single-arm phase II trial of neoadjuvant nivolumab in oral cavity squamous cell carcinoma. Subject-matched pre- and post-treatment PBMCs and tumors from three responders and three non-responders underwent genomic DNA-based TCRbeta sequencing. Peripheral blood mononuclear cells were drawn once before nivolumab treatment and a second time after treatment, when surgery took place. Genomic DNA was isolated from PBMCs using the Maxwell RSC DNA from Cells kit.

On the study overall, not on this receptor specifically: Within PBMCs, T cell clonality (Gini index) was significantly higher in non-responders than responders after neoadjuvant nivolumab. Only three patients per response group were included in the TCR analyses, and the authors called for validation in larger cohorts. Higher pretreatment blood Treg/Th17 ratios correlated with both higher pretreatment blood TCRbeta clonality and lower post-treatment tumor TCRbeta clonality.

For deep sequencing, each PBMC sample was run in six replicates, with libraries mostly built from about 480 ng of input genomic DNA. The immunoSEQ hsTCRbeta kit was used to prepare TCRbeta libraries, following the manufacturer's instructions. Sequencing of the completed libraries took place using an Illumina NovaSeq 6000 S4 flow cell after they had been pooled to about 3 nM. The original methods were these. Raw data preprocessing and quality control were performed with the immunoSEQ Analyzer. The analysis was restricted to productive rearrangements, with each unique CDR3 amino acid sequence defining a clonotype. Using the R package tcR, the researchers computed the Gini-Simpson index as their estimate of repertoire clonality. Student's t test was used to compare Gini indices, and Pearson correlation was used to assess associations with tumor size change. The table comes from immuneACCESS by way of TCRdb, which keeps in-frame sequences with V and J called. Part of the clones is missing from these tables; in studies checked, under half for an unresolved V gene and the rest for unknown reasons. That table supplies the V and J calls and clone size; D and trimming were determined from the DNA. Across this sample there are tens of thousands of clones, with approximately 87% seen only once. Around 3% of the sample is held by the ten biggest clonotypes.

As to this clone: Its recognized antigen is unknown. No base-level quality is on record; no much larger clone is a single base apart.

Source: PBMCs, taken after nivolumab (anti-PD-1) treatment. The origin of this receptor is a person between 40 and 85 years old with oral cavity squamous cell carcinoma.

The CDR3 corresponds to CASSPGQGSYNEQFF. The nucleotides are TGTGCCAGCAGCCCAGGACAGGGCTCCTACAATGAGCAGTTCTTC. The sequence joins TRBV9 to TRBJ2-1, and TRBD1 aligns with 8 junction nucleotides. The junction shows trimming of 4 bases on V and 0 bases on J, and the gene matches do not reach 3 bases of it. The CDR3 spans 15 residues, from the cysteine through the phenylalanine. The sequence is cut down to CDR3 DNA, 45 bases in frame from base 1. The germline V gene provides CDR1 SGDLS and CDR2 YYNGEE.